This T cell receptor beta chain originates from a study of blood T cell repertoires in COVID-19. Across the study: PBMCs, B-cell-depleted T cells, or T cells were the source of the cDNA or gDNA that made up the material.

Seattle patient enrollment occurred during active infection, with longitudinal follow-up thereafter. Authors' methods: Nucleated cell number was recorded as an estimate derived from reference gene primer amplification. TCRdb keeps only in-frame clones here, not all; method: immunoSEQ multiplex PCR. V and J calls and clone size are copied from that table; D and trimming were computed from the DNA. This sample has 150,000 or so clones; 86% occur once, and the top ten carry about an eighth. There are a few counts of this clone. The receptor was derived from an older woman with COVID-19, enrolled during active disease. Sequences were obtained from peripheral blood.

The CDR3 sequence is CASRTTLTYLSYNEQFF. The DNA for the CDR3 is TGTGCCAGCAGAACCACTCTCACTTACCTTTCCTACAATGAGCAGTTCTTC. The rearrangement links TRBV28 to TRBJ2-1; D is uncertain. This CDR3 is built from 17 residues. The germline gives CDR1 MDHEN, CDR2 SYDVKM. V was trimmed by 6 bases and J by 1 base, leaving 19 bases between them.